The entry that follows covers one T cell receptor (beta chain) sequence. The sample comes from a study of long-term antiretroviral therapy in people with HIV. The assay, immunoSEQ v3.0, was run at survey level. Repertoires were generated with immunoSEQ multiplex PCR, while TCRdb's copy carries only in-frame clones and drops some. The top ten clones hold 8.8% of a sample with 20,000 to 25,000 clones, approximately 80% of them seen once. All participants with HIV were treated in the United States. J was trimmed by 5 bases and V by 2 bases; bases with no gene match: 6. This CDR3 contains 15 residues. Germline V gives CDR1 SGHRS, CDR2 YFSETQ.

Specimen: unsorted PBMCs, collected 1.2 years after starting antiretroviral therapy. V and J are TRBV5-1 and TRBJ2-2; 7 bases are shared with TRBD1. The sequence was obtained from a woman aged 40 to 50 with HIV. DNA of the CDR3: TGCGCCAGCAGCTTTGAACAGGGGACAACCGGGGAGCTGTTTTTT. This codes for CASSFEQGTTGELFF.